The T cell receptor beta chain described here comes from a study of T-cell reconstitution after alpha-beta-depleted transplantation in children. This CDR3 is built from 16 residues. Germline CDR1 is SEHNR and CDR2 is FQNEAQ (reference sequence). Trimming stripped 5 bases from V and 1 base from J, with 16 bases between. It was with unique molecular identifiers that the TCRbeta library was prepared. TCRdb recomputed calls from the PCR reads with MiXCR, one row per CDR3 protein. The sample lists hundreds of thousands of distinct CDR3 sequences, roughly 17% occurring once. Material: PBMCs from the stem cell graft donor, obtained from the stem cell graft. The chain is built from TRBV7-9 and TRBJ2-3; a possible D gene is TRBD2 (6 bases). The source is a human donor who donated a stem cell graft to a child with acute myeloid leukemia. The CDR3 spells CASSPSSGEGTDTQYF. DNA for the CDR3: TGTGCCAGCAGCCCATCCTCGGGGGAAGGCACAGATACGCAGTATTTT.